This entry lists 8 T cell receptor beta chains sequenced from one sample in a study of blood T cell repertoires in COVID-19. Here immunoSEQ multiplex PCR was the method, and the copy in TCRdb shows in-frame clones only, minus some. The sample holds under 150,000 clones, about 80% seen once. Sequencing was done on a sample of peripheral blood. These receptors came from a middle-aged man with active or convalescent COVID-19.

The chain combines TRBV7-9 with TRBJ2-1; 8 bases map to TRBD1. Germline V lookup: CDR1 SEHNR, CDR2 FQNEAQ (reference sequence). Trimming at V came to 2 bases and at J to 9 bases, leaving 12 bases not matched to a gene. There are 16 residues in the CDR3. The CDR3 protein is CASSLNRATGDGEQFF. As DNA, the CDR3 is TGTGCCAGCAGCTTAAATAGGGCGACAGGGGATGGTGAGCAGTTCTTC.

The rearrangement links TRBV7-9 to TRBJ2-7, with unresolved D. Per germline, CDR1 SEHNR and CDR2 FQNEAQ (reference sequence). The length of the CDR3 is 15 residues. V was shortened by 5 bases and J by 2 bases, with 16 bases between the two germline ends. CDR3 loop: CASSQSAATTYEQYF. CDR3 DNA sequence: TGTGCCAGCAGCCAAAGCGCAGCCACGACCTACGAGCAGTACTTC. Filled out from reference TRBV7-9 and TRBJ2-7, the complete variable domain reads DTGVSQNPRHKITKRGQNVTFRCDPISEHNRLYWYRQTLGQGPEFLTYFQNEAQLEKSRLLSDRFSAERPKGSFSTLEIQRTEQGDSAMYLCASSQSAATTYEQYFGPGTRLTVT.

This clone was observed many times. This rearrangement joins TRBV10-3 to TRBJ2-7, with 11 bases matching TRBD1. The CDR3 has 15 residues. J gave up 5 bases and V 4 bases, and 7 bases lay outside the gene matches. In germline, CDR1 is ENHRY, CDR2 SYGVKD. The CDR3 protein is CAISAPDRGLDEQYF. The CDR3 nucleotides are TGTGCCATCAGTGCTCCGGACAGGGGGCTCGACGAGCAGTACTTC.

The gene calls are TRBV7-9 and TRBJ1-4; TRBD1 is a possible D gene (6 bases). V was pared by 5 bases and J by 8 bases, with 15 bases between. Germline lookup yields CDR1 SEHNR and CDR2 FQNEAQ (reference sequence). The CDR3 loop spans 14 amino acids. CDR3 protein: CASSPQGSWEKLFF. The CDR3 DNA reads TGTGCCAGCAGCCCCCAGGGGTCTTGGGAAAAACTGTTTTTT.

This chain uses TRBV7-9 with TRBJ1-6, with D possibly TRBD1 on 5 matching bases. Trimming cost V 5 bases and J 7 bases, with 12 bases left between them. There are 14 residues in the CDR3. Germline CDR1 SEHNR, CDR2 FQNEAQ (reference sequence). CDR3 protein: CASSPRGPNSPLHF. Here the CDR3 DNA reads TGTGCCAGCAGCCCGCGGGGCCCCAATTCACCCCTCCACTTT.

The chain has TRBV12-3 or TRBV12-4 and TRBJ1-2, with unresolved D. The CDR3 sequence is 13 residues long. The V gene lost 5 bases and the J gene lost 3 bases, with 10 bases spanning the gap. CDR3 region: CASSPQSHYGYTF. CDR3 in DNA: TGTGCCAGCAGTCCACAGAGCCACTATGGCTACACCTTC.

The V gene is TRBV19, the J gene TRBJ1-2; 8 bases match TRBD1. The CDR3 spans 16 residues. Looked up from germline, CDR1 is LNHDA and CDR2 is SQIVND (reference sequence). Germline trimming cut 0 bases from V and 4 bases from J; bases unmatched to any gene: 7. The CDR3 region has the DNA TGTGCCAGTAGTATAGACAGCGCGACAGGGGTCTATGGCTACACCTTC. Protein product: CASSIDSATGVYGYTF.

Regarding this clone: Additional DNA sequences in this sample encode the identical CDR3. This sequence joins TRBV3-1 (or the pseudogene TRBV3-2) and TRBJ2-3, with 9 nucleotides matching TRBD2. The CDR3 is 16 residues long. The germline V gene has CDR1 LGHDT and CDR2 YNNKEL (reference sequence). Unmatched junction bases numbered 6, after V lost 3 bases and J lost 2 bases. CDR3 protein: CASSHLSGGNTDTQYF. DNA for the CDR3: TGTGCCAGCAGCCACTTAAGCGGGGGGAACACAGATACGCAGTATTTT.